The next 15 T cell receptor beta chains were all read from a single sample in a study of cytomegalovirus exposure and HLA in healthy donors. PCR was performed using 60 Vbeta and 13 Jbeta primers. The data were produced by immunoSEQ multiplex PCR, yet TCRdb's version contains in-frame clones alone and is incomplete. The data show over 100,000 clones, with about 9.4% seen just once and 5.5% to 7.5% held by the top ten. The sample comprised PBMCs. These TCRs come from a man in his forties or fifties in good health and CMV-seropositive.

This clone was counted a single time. This CDR3 reads CASGGTGGPGANVLTF. The CDR3 DNA reads TGTGCCAGCGGGGGGACAGGGGGCCCTGGGGCCAACGTCCTGACTTTC. V is TRBV27 and J is TRBJ2-6; 12 bases fit TRBD1. V trimming: 8 bases; J trimming: 2 bases; junction bases outside the gene matches: 4. Germline loops: CDR1 MNHEY, CDR2 SMNVEV (reference sequence). CDR3 length: 16 amino acids.

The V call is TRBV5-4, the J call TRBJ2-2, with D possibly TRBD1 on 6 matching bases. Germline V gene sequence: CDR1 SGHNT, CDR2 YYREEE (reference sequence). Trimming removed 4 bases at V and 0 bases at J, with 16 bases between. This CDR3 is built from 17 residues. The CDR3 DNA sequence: TGTGCCAGCAGCATTACAGGACAGAATGCGAACACCGGGGAGCTGTTTTTT. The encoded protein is CASSITGQNANTGELFF.

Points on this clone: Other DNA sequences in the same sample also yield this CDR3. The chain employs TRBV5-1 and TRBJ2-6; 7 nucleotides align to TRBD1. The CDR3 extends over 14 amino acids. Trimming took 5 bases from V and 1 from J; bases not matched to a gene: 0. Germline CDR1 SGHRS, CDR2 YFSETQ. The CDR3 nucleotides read TGCGCCAGCAGACAGGGGTCTGGGGCCAACGTCCTGACTTTC. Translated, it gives CASRQGSGANVLTF.

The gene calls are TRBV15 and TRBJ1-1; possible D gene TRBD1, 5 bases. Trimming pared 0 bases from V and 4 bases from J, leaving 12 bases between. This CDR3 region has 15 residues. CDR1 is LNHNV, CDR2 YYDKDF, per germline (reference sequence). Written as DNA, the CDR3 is TGTGCCACCAGCAGAGAGGGCGGAGGGACCACTGAAGCTTTCTTT. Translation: CATSREGGGTTEAFF. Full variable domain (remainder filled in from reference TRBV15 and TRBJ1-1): DAMVIQNPRYQVTQFGKPVTLSCSQTLNHNVMYWYQQKSSQAPKLLFHYYDKDFNNEADTPDNFQSRRPNTSFCFLDIRSPGLGDTAMYLCATSREGGGTTEAFFGQGTRLTVV.

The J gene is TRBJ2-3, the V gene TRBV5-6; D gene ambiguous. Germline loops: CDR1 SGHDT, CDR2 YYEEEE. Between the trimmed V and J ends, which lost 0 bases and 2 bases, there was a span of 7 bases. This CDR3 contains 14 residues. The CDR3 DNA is TGTGCCAGCAGCTTGGGAGTCGACACAGATACGCAGTATTTT. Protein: CASSLGVDTDTQYF.

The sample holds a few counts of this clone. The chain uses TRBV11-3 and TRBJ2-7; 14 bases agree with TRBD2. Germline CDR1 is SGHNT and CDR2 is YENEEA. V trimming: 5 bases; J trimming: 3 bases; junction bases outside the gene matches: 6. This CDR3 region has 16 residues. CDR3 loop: CASSLRLAGGDYEQYF. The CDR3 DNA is TGTGCCAGCAGCCTGAGACTAGCGGGAGGGGACTACGAGCAGTACTTC.

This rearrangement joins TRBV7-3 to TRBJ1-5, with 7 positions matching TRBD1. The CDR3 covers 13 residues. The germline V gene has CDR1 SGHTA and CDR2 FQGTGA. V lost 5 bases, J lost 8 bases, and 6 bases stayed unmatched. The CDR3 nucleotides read TGTGCCAGCAGCCGACAGGGTGGGGAGCCCCAGCATTTT. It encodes CASSRQGGEPQHF.

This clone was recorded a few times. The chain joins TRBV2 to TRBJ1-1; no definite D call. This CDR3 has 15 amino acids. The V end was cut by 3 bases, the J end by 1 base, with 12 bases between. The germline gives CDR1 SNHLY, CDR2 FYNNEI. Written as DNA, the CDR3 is TGTGCCAGCAGTGATGGCAGGTTCGCGAACACTGAAGCTTTCTTT. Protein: CASSDGRFANTEAFF.

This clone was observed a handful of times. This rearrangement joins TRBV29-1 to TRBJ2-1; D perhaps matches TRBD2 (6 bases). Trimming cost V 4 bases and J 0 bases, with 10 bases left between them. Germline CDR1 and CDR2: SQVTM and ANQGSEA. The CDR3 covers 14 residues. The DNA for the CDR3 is TGCAGCGTTGGCGGGACTCACTCCTACAATGAGCAGTTCTTC. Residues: CSVGGTHSYNEQFF.

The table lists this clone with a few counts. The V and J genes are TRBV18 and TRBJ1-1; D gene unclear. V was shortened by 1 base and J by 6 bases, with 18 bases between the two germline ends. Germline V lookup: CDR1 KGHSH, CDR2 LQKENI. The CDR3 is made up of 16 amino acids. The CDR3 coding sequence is TGTGCCAGCTCACCACAAAACCTGAGGACTCAACCTGAAGCTTTCTTT. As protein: CASSPQNLRTQPEAFF.

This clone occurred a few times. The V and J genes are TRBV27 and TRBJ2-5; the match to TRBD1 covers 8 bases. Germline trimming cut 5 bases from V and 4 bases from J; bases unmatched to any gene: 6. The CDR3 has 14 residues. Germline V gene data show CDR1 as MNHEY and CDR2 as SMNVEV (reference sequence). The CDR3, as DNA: TGTGCCAGCAGTCACGGACAGGGCGCAGAGACCCAGTACTTC. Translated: CASSHGQGAETQYF.

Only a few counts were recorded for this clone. CDR3 amino acids: CASRITGGGGIGNQPQHF. The CDR3 bases are TGTGCCAGCCGGATTACAGGGGGCGGTGGGATTGGCAATCAGCCCCAGCATTTT. V usage is TRBV2 and J usage is TRBJ1-5, with 9 bases lining up with TRBD1. The J segment lost 2 bases and the V segment lost 8 bases, leaving 16 bases of the junction unmatched. The CDR3 length is 18 residues. Germline loops: CDR1 SNHLY, CDR2 FYNNEI.

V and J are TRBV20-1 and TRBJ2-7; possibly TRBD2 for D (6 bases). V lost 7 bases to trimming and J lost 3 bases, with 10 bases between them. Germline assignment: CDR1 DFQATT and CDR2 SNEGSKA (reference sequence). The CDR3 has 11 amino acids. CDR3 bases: TGCAGTGGGCTTAGCGGCTACGAGCAGTACTTC. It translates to CSGLSGYEQYF.

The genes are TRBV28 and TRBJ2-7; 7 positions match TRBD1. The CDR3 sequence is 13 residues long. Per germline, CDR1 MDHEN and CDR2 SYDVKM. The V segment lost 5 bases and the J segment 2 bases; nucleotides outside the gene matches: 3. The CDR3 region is CASSRTGTYEQYF. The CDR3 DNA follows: TGTGCCAGCAGTAGGACAGGAACCTACGAGCAGTACTTC.

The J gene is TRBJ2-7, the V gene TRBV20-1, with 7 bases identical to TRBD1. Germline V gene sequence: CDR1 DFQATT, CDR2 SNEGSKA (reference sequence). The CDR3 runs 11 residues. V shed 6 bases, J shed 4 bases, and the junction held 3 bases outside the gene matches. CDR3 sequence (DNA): TGCAGTGCGGTGACAGGGTACGAGCAGTACTTC. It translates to CSAVTGYEQYF.